The 27 T cell receptor beta chains reported below all come from one sample, sequenced in a study of T cells in localized non-small cell lung cancer. Only in-frame clones appear in the TCRdb table, and some are missing; sequencing was by immunoSEQ multiplex PCR. The repertoire holds 65,000 to 80,000 clones, with 65% to 85% as singletons. The sample was peripheral blood, taken before any cancer treatment. The receptors stem from a female donor older than 55 with stage I lung adenocarcinoma.

The chain recombines TRBV7-6 with TRBJ2-1, with D perhaps TRBD2 (6 bases). The CDR3 covers 14 residues. Germline V lookup: CDR1 SGHVS, CDR2 FNYEAQ. Trimming cost V 4 bases and J 11 bases, with 18 bases left between them. CDR3 region: CASSSKWTTTQQFF. CDR3 sequence (DNA): TGTGCCAGCAGCTCGAAGTGGACTACCACGCAGCAGTTCTTC.

As DNA, the CDR3 is TGTGCCAGCAGCGCAGATGCAACTAATGAAAAACTGTTTTTT. This codes for CASSADATNEKLFF. The chain joins TRBV5-6 to TRBJ1-4, with no clear D. Germline CDR1 is SGHDT and CDR2 is YYEEEE. The CDR3 totals 14 residues. V lost 4 bases to trimming and J lost 0 bases, with 7 bases between them.

This chain joins TRBV6-1 and TRBJ2-1, with D perhaps TRBD1 (5 bases). This CDR3 comprises 13 residues. The V gene lost 2 bases and the J gene lost 4 bases, with 6 bases spanning the gap. CDR1 is MNHNS, CDR2 SASEGT, per germline. In DNA, the CDR3 is TGTGCCAGCAGTGAACAGGGATACAATGAGCAGTTCTTC. This codes for CASSEQGYNEQFF.

This rearrangement joins TRBV6-5 to TRBJ2-5; no firm D call. This CDR3 comprises 13 residues. The germline V and J ends were trimmed by 0 bases and 5 bases, with 7 bases remaining between them. From germline, CDR1 is MNHEY and CDR2 SVGAGI. DNA for the CDR3: TGTGCCAGCAGTTACTCGCTCTCGGAGACCCAGTACTTC. This sequence encodes CASSYSLSETQYF.

The chain combines TRBV19 with TRBJ2-1; D call uncertain. Looked up from germline, CDR1 is LNHDA and CDR2 is SQIVND (reference sequence). The ends were cut back, 4 bases at V and 5 bases at J, with 3 bases in the middle. The CDR3 consists of 11 residues. CDR3 protein: CASSRNNEQFF. The CDR3 nucleotides are TGTGCCAGTAGTAGGAACAATGAGCAGTTCTTC.

The chain employs TRBV5-1 and TRBJ2-7; 9 nucleotides agree with TRBD1. The CDR3 has 16 amino acids. Germline-derived CDR1 and CDR2 are SGHRS and YFSETQ. V gave up 3 bases and J gave up 2 bases; unmatched junction bases: 9. The CDR3 nucleotides read TGCGCCAGCAGCTCAACCGGGACAGGGTCCCCCTACGAGCAGTACTTC. It specifies CASSSTGTGSPYEQYF.

The chain carries TRBV4-1 and TRBJ2-1; a weak D match, TRBD2 (6 bases). This CDR3 has 16 residues. Germline V gene sequence: CDR1 MGHRA, CDR2 YSYEKL. The ends were cut back, 4 bases at V and 7 bases at J, with 20 bases in the middle. The CDR3 coding sequence is TGCGCCAGCAGCCCAAGGTGGAGGGACCCCCTAAATGAGCAGTTCTTC. It encodes CASSPRWRDPLNEQFF.

This clone was picked up a small number of times. The chain couples TRBV4-1 to TRBJ1-6, with D possibly being TRBD1 (6 bases). Trimming shortened V by 4 bases and J by 9 bases, and 25 bases separated the two germline ends. CDR3 length: 18 amino acids. The germline gives CDR1 MGHRA, CDR2 YSYEKL. CDR3 sequence: CASSPLRGRGDGGSPLHF. For the CDR3, the DNA is TGCGCCAGCAGCCCCTTGAGGGGGAGGGGGGATGGAGGTTCACCCCTCCACTTT.

The chain's CDR3 is CASRTSGLGGETQYF. The CDR3 coding sequence is TGTGCCAGTCGAACTTCGGGACTAGGGGGAGAGACCCAGTACTTC. This sequence joins TRBV2 and TRBJ2-5, with TRBD2 matching over 8 bases. This CDR3 spans 15 amino acids. Germline V gene lookup returns CDR1 SNHLY and CDR2 FYNNEI. V lost 9 bases to trimming and J lost 4 bases; unmatched junction nucleotides: 13.

The chain is built from TRBV7-9 and TRBJ1-1; D is undetermined. V lost 0 bases, J lost 6 bases, and 8 bases lay in between. The CDR3 loop spans 13 amino acids. Germline V gene sequence: CDR1 SEHNR, CDR2 FQNEAQ (reference sequence). CDR3 amino acids: CASSLAQVAEAFF. The DNA for the CDR3 is TGTGCCAGCAGCTTAGCCCAGGTCGCTGAAGCTTTCTTT.

The chain recombines TRBV5-4 with TRBJ2-1; possibly TRBD1 for D (5 bases). Germline V gene lookup returns CDR1 SGHNT and CDR2 YYREEE (reference sequence). V lost 3 bases to trimming and J lost 6 bases, with 19 bases between them. The CDR3 runs to 16 residues. DNA for the CDR3: TGTGCCAGCAGCTACGCCGCTAGTTCTCAGGGCAATGAGCAGTTCTTC. Amino acid sequence: CASSYAASSQGNEQFF.

This clone has at least ten counts. The genes are TRBV25-1 and TRBJ2-5, with D tentatively TRBD1 or TRBD2 (5 bases each). Trimming removed 7 bases from V and 7 bases from J, with 13 bases in between. From germline, CDR1 is MGHDK and CDR2 SYGVNS. The CDR3 has 12 residues. For the CDR3, the DNA is TGTGCCAGCACCAACTCTGGGGGGACCCAGTACTTC. It specifies CASTNSGGTQYF.

This clone was counted between two and nine times. V and J are TRBV7-9 and TRBJ1-4, with D tentatively TRBD1 (6 bases). CDR3 length: 14 residues. Trimming took 4 bases from V and 6 from J, leaving 12 bases between them. Germline values: CDR1 SEHNR, CDR2 FQNEAQ (reference sequence). The CDR3 spells CASSSLDRHEKLFF. The CDR3 DNA sequence: TGTGCCAGCAGCTCATTGGACAGACATGAAAAACTGTTTTTT.

This clone occurred a few times. This sequence joins TRBV11-2 and TRBJ1-2, with D maybe TRBD1 (5 bases). This CDR3 comprises 14 residues. V lost 1 base to trimming and J lost 2 bases, with 8 bases between them. The germline V gene encodes CDR1 SGHAT and CDR2 FQNNGV. The CDR3 bases are TGTGCCAGCAGCTTAGGGCCAGGGAACTATGGCTACACCTTC. Encoded protein: CASSLGPGNYGYTF.

The chain links TRBV19 to TRBJ1-2, with a tentative D call TRBD1 (5 bases). CDR3 length: 16 residues. V lost 3 bases and J lost 2, with 16 bases in between. The germline gives CDR1 LNHDA, CDR2 SQIVND (reference sequence). This CDR3 is CASSIAPVAGNYGYTF. In DNA, the CDR3 is TGTGCCAGTAGTATCGCCCCTGTTGCAGGGAACTATGGCTACACCTTC.

V gene TRBV4-2 combines with J gene TRBJ1-3; tentatively, D is TRBD1 (6 bases). V was pared by 5 bases and J by 3 bases, with 11 bases between. Germline loops: CDR1 LGHNA, CDR2 YNFKEQ. The CDR3 totals 14 residues. In DNA form, the CDR3 reads TGTGCCAGCAGCTCGGACAGCGTTGGAAACACCATATATTTT. Translated, it gives CASSSDSVGNTIYF.

This chain connects TRBV15 to TRBJ2-7; 10 positions match TRBD1. Trimming removed 0 bases from V and 5 bases from J; junction bases left unmatched: 7. This CDR3 comprises 16 residues. The germline V gene encodes CDR1 LNHNV and CDR2 YYDKDF (reference sequence). The CDR3 coding sequence is TGTGCCACCAGCAGAGATCAAGGGACAGGGGCCGACGAGCAGTACTTC. Its translation is CATSRDQGTGADEQYF.

In its sample, this clone was seen a few times. The chain joins TRBV7-9 to TRBJ2-5; D not resolved. The length of the CDR3 is 15 residues. With 5 bases removed from V and 5 bases from J, the gap between germline ends came to 18 bases. Germline CDR1 reads SEHNR; CDR2 reads FQNEAQ (reference sequence). CDR3 in DNA: TGTGCCAGCAGCGGTGGGTCCAACCGCGAGGAGACCCAGTACTTC. Translating it yields CASSGGSNREETQYF.

The chain has TRBV7-3 and TRBJ2-2, with a tentative D call TRBD1 (5 bases). The CDR3 covers 12 residues. Trimming took off 5 bases at V and 8 bases at J, with 9 bases between the two ends. Germline lookup yields CDR1 SGHTA and CDR2 FQGTGA. In DNA, the CDR3 is TGTGCCAGCAGCCAGGGTTTAGGGGAGCTGTTTTTT. Translating gives CASSQGLGELFF.

This clone showed up just a few times. The chain recombines TRBV1 with TRBJ2-3; the D call of TRBD2 is as the table states it, not checked on the DNA. TRBV1 is reported as a pseudogene. The CDR3 runs to 17 residues. The CDR3 loop is CTSSQAILGGCTDTQYF. The CDR3 bases are TGCACCAGCAGCCAAGCTATTTTGGGGGGTTGCACAGATACGCAGTATTTT.

This clone was counted a few times. J is TRBJ1-2 and V is TRBV5-1; TRBD1 agrees at 7 bases. Germline V lookup: CDR1 SGHRS, CDR2 YFSETQ. V lost 0 bases and J lost 8; bases outside the gene matches: 7. The CDR3 length is 14 residues. CDR3 region: CASSLGQGVWGYTF. CDR3 DNA: TGCGCCAGCAGCTTGGGACAGGGAGTCTGGGGCTACACCTTC.

As DNA, the CDR3 is TGTGCCAGCAGCCCAGGGGATGGAGACTATGGCTACACCTTC. Translating gives CASSPGDGDYGYTF. The rearrangement uses TRBV5-5 and TRBJ1-2; D may be TRBD1 (6 bases). The CDR3 length is 14 residues. Trimming removed 4 bases from V and 3 bases from J, with 13 bases in between. Germline V lookup: CDR1 SGHKS, CDR2 YYEKEE (reference sequence).

This clone was found once. The genes are TRBV4-1 and TRBJ2-7; possibly TRBD2 for D (5 bases). This CDR3 has 14 amino acids. Per the germline V gene, CDR1 is MGHRA and CDR2 is YSYEKL. The germline V and J ends were trimmed by 4 bases and 4 bases, with 14 bases remaining between them. The CDR3: CASSPGQRKYEQYF. CDR3 DNA sequence: TGCGCCAGCAGCCCCGGCCAGCGGAAATACGAGCAGTACTTC.

V is TRBV9 and J is TRBJ1-4; a weak D match, TRBD1 (5 bases). CDR1 is SGDLS and CDR2 is YYNGEE in the germline V gene. The CDR3 runs 12 residues. V lost 10 bases and J 5 bases, leaving 12 bases between the germline ends. In DNA, the CDR3 is TGTGCCTCAGGCAGGACAAATGAAAAACTGTTTTTT. This gives the protein CASGRTNEKLFF.

This chain connects TRBV7-9 to TRBJ2-7, with 7 nucleotides matching TRBD1. CDR1 and CDR2 from the germline V gene are SEHNR and FQNEAQ (reference sequence). The CDR3 spans 19 residues. The V gene end was trimmed by 1 base and the J gene end by 0 bases; junction bases not matched to a gene: 15. In nucleotides, the CDR3 is TGTGCCAGCAGCTTAGTGGGAGCCAGGGGGACAACTTACTCCTACGAGCAGTACTTC. It is translated as CASSLVGARGTTYSYEQYF.

This rearrangement joins TRBV19 to TRBJ2-7; maybe TRBD1 (6 bases). This CDR3 spans 15 amino acids. V lost 1 base to trimming and J lost 2 bases, with 12 bases between them. Per the germline V gene, CDR1 is LNHDA and CDR2 is SQIVND (reference sequence). For the CDR3, the DNA is TGTGCCAGTAGTATAGGGGGGTGGACAGCCTACGAGCAGTACTTC. This sequence encodes CASSIGGWTAYEQYF.

The rearrangement links TRBV7-2 to TRBJ2-6; no reliable D call. Germline assignment: CDR1 SGHTA and CDR2 FQGNSA. The CDR3 length is 16 residues. V was pared by 5 bases and J by 0 bases, with 11 bases between. The CDR3 region is CASSPRMTSGANVLTF. For the CDR3, the DNA is TGTGCCAGCAGCCCCCGTATGACCTCTGGGGCCAACGTCCTGACTTTC.